This T cell receptor (beta chain) was sequenced in a study of cytomegalovirus exposure and HLA in healthy donors. The PCR used 60 Vbeta and 13 Jbeta primers. Method: immunoSEQ multiplex PCR; TCRdb's copy keeps in-frame clones and lacks some. The data hold some 160,000 clones, with roughly four fifths observed a single time. Germline assignment: CDR1 SGHRS and CDR2 YFSETQ. The CDR3 is 13 residues long. Trimming left V 6 bases short and J 0 bases short, with 8 bases between. V is TRBV5-1 and J is TRBJ2-3, with D unresolved. The source of this sequence is a man in his forties in good health and CMV-seronegative. What was sequenced was PBMCs. In DNA form, the CDR3 reads TGCGCCAGCACCCCCCCTAGCACAGATACGCAGTATTTT. Translation gives CASTPPSTDTQYF.